The entry below gives a single T cell receptor beta chain sequence along with its context. No antigen is known for it. PCR employed 60 Vbeta and 13 Jbeta primers. Repertoires were generated with immunoSEQ multiplex PCR, while TCRdb's copy carries only in-frame clones and drops some. The ten top clones account for less than 6%, within a sample of some 70,000 clones. This record belongs to a study of cytomegalovirus exposure and HLA in healthy donors. Samples came from healthy bone marrow donors. The study, taken as a whole, reports: A later analysis linked a missense variant in DCLRE1C to the trimming of TCR beta V and J genes. The likely explanation for a cluster of highly shared sequence variants was sequencing artifact. Researchers reported from a later analysis that most CMV-associated TCR beta chains appeared HLA-restricted.

Trimming cost V 5 bases and J 1 base, with 11 bases left between them. CDR3 length: 15 amino acids. Germline V gives CDR1 MNHNY, CDR2 SVGAGI (reference sequence). The sequencing input was PBMCs. The receptor comes from a man aged 40-50 years in good health and CMV-seronegative. This chain uses TRBV6-6 with TRBJ2-2; no firm D call. CDR3 sequence: CASSPVIRNTGELFF. In DNA form, the CDR3 reads TGTGCCAGCAGTCCGGTCATTCGGAACACCGGGGAGCTGTTTTTT.